Listed below are T cell receptor beta chains from one sample, sequenced in a study of blood T cell repertoires in COVID-19. Clones were read by immunoSEQ multiplex PCR, and TCRdb kept only the in-frame ones, dropping some. The sample has around 60,000 clones, 80% to 95% seen once. Sequenced material: peripheral blood. The receptors were sampled from a man between 45 and 60 years old with active COVID-19. CDR3s include the opening cysteine and the closing phenylalanine or tryptophan. D genes are given only for firm matches. The size entry is marked missing in some rows and otherwise reads once, few, many or a size class.

J,V,size,D,DNA,CDR3
TRBJ2-5,TRBV5-1,-,-,TGCGCCAGCAGCTTGCAGGAGACCCAGTACTTC,CASSLQETQYF
TRBJ2-5,TRBV7-9,-,-,TGTGCCAGCAGGGCAGAAGAGACCCAGTACTTC,CASRAEETQYF
TRBJ2-3,TRBV5-1,-,TRBD2,TGCGCCAGCAGCTTGGCTAGCGGGAGTTGGGGAGATACGCAGTATTTT,CASSLASGSWGDTQYF
TRBJ2-2,TRBV7-3,-,-,TGTGCCAGCAGCCAACAGGGGGGGTCTGCCGGGGAGCTGTTTTTT,CASSQQGGSAGELFF
TRBJ1-3,TRBV28,-,TRBD1,TGTGCCAGCAGTCCATCGGACAGGGTTGGAAACACCATATATTTT,CASSPSDRVGNTIYF
TRBJ1-4,TRBV7-9,-,-,TGTGCCAGCAGCTTTAAAGGGGCGGTCGGTGAAAAACTGTTTTTT,CASSFKGAVGEKLFF
TRBJ2-6,TRBV27,-,-,TGTGCCAGCAGTTTTTCAGGGTCCGGGGCCAACGTCCTGACTTTC,CASSFSGSGANVLTF
TRBJ1-1,TRBV19,-,-,TGTGCCAGTAGTGGGACACTGAACACTGAAGCTTTCTTT,CASSGTLNTEAFF
TRBJ2-7,TRBV24-1,-,-,TGTGCCACCAGTGACGCTACAGGGACCGAGCAGTACTTC,CATSDATGTEQYF
TRBJ1-4,TRBV2,-,-,TGTGCCAGCAACCGAGAGAAATCAGAAAAACTGTTTTTT,CASNREKSEKLFF
TRBJ2-5,TRBV5-4,-,-,TGTGCCAGCTCCATGGCGGGAAGCGGACTCCAAGAGACCCAGTACTTC,CASSMAGSGLQETQYF
TRBJ2-5,TRBV27,-,-,TGTGCCAGCAGTCCGACTCGGCCCCAGTACTTC,CASSPTRPQYF
TRBJ2-7,TRBV5-8,-,-,TGTGCCAGCAGCTTTAGGACACGGGTCGAGCAGTACTTC,CASSFRTRVEQYF
TRBJ2-2,TRBV2,-,TRBD2,TGTGCCAGCAGGGATACTAGCGGGAGGAACACCGGGGAGCTGTTTTTT,CASRDTSGRNTGELFF
TRBJ2-2,TRBV10-1,-,-,TGCGCCAGCAGACAGGAGTTGGGCACCGGGGAGCTGTTTTTT,CASRQELGTGELFF
TRBJ1-5,TRBV7-8,-,-,TGTGCCAGCAGTTTTCAGGAAAATCAGCCCCAGCATTTT,CASSFQENQPQHF
TRBJ2-7,TRBV12-3/TRBV12-4,-,-,TGTGCCAGCAGTTTGAGAGGAGCTCCCGAGCAGTACTTC,CASSLRGAPEQYF
TRBJ2-3,TRBV18,-,-,TGTGCCAGCTCTCCCCGGGACACTTCCACAGATACGCAGTATTTT,CASSPRDTSTDTQYF
TRBJ2-2,TRBV2,-,TRBD2,TGTGCCAGCAACCCGGGGACTATCGGCACCGGGGAGCTGTTTTTT,CASNPGTIGTGELFF
TRBJ1-1,TRBV4-3,-,-,TGCGCCAGCAGCCAAGACAGGGGAGGGACTGAAGCTTTCTTT,CASSQDRGGTEAFF
TRBJ1-6,TRBV7-9,-,-,TGTGCCAGCAGCTTCTACCACGAAAATTCACCCCTCCACTTT,CASSFYHENSPLHF
TRBJ2-5,TRBV5-1,-,-,TGCGCCAGCAGCTTGGGGGCAGGGGCACAAGAGACCCAGTACTTC,CASSLGAGAQETQYF
TRBJ2-3,TRBV18,-,-,TGTGCCAGCTCACCACTAAGCGGGAGCACAGATACGCAGTATTTT,CASSPLSGSTDTQYF
TRBJ1-5,TRBV7-2,-,-,TGTGCCAGCAGCCAACAGGACGGACCTCAGCCCCAGCATTTT,CASSQQDGPQPQHF
TRBJ2-7,TRBV27,-,TRBD1,TGTGCCAGCAGTAGGGACAGATCCTACGAGCAGTACTTC,CASSRDRSYEQYF
TRBJ2-7,TRBV7-6,-,-,TGTGCCAGCAGCCCTCGACAGAACTCCTACGAGCAGTACTTC,CASSPRQNSYEQYF
TRBJ1-5,TRBV7-9,-,TRBD1,TGTGCCAGCAGCTCAGGACAGGGGGCCGTTCAGCCCCAGCATTTT,CASSSGQGAVQPQHF
TRBJ2-1,TRBV6-6,-,TRBD2,TGTGCCAGCAGTCAGAACCCGAATAGCGGGAGGTGGGACAATGAGCAGTTCTTC,CASSQNPNSGRWDNEQFF
TRBJ2-2,TRBV7-3,once,TRBD2,TGTGCCAGCAGCTTAGGGATAGCGGGAGCTTTAACCGGGGAGCTGTTTTTT,CASSLGIAGALTGELFF
TRBJ2-5,TRBV7-7,-,TRBD1,TGTGCTAGCAGCTTAGGGACAGAGAAATGGGAGACCCAGTACTTC,CASSLGTEKWETQYF
TRBJ2-5,TRBV7-6,-,TRBD1,TGTGCCAGCAGCTTAGGGCTCTCAGGGGGCGGCCAAGAGACCCAGTACTTC,CASSLGLSGGGQETQYF
TRBJ1-1,TRBV19,-,-,TGTGCCAGTCAGTGGGGCTCCCGAGGGAACACTGAAGCTTTCTTT,CASQWGSRGNTEAFF
TRBJ2-7,TRBV6-1,-,-,TGTGCCAGCAGTGAAAGTGTAAACAGGGAGTTTTACTACGAGCAGTACTTC,CASSESVNREFYYEQYF
TRBJ2-1,TRBV15,-,-,TGTGCCACCAGCCGGGAGCGGAGCTCCTACAATGAGCAGTTCTTC,CATSRERSSYNEQFF
TRBJ2-7,TRBV5-1,-,-,TGCGCCAGCAGCTTGGTCGGACGGGACTACGAGCAGTACTTC,CASSLVGRDYEQYF